The 9 T cell receptor beta chains listed next were all sequenced from one sample in a study of post-analysis software for immune sequencing data. The study's findings and limits: The five TRBV segments detected at higher frequency in patients than in controls included TRBV5-6, TRBV5-1 and TRBV20-1.

Which antigens these TCRs recognize remains unknown. Unique molecular identifiers had been added to the TCR beta cDNA libraries. TCRdb re-called the PCR reads with MiXCR, one entry per CDR3 protein. This repertoire shows 650,000 to 850,000 distinct CDR3 sequences, 40% to 55% found once; its top ten account for roughly 4.5%. Sequenced material: blood. The source of these receptors is a girl aged 5 to 17 with multiple sclerosis.

The chain links TRBV6-1 to TRBJ2-3; the D gene is possibly TRBD1 (6 bases). Germline V gene sequence: CDR1 MNHNS, CDR2 SASEGT. V gave up 5 bases and J gave up 3 bases, with 21 bases separating them. The CDR3 consists of 17 residues. The CDR3 is CASSPFTGPTGTDTQYF. The CDR3, as DNA: TGTGCCAGCAGTCCTTTCACCGGGCCGACAGGAACAGATACGCAGTATTTT.

This clonotype has more than one count but fewer than ten. The chain employs TRBV7-9 and TRBJ2-5, with 7 positions matching TRBD2. CDR1 is SEHNR and CDR2 is FQNEAQ in the germline V gene (reference sequence). This CDR3 is built from 14 residues. The ends lost 3 bases at V and 4 bases at J; junction bases unmatched: 5. CDR3 in DNA: TGTGCCAGCAGCTTTTGGACGGGGGGAGAGACCCAGTACTTC. Its translation: CASSFWTGGETQYF.

The rearrangement links TRBV28 to TRBJ1-5; 10 bases are a match to TRBD1. The J segment lost 3 bases and the V segment lost 2 bases, leaving 1 base of the junction unmatched. Germline loops: CDR1 MDHEN, CDR2 SYDVKM. This CDR3 region has 15 residues. The CDR3 sequence: CASSLGTGVNQPQHF. In DNA, the CDR3 is TGTGCCAGCAGTTTAGGGACAGGGGTCAATCAGCCCCAGCATTTT.

The chain employs TRBV10-3 and TRBJ2-5, with 10 bases identical to TRBD2. The J call may be mistaken, given a closer DNA end match to TRBJ2-7. Germline values: CDR1 ENHRY, CDR2 SYGVKD. This CDR3 has 18 residues. CDR3 loop: CAIRDDGGATSGKYEQYF. CDR3 bases: TGTGCCATCAGGGACGATGGGGGTGCTACTAGCGGGAAGTACGAGCAGTACTTC.

The V call is TRBV6-6, the J call TRBJ1-1; 8 bases match TRBD1. Germline values: CDR1 MNHNY, CDR2 SVGAGI (reference sequence). This CDR3 contains 14 residues. Trimming at V came to 2 bases and at J to 1 base, leaving 0 bases not matched to a gene. Here the CDR3 DNA reads TGTGCCAGCAGTTACACAGGGGGGAACACTGAAGCTTTCTTT. Protein sequence: CASSYTGGNTEAFF.

This sequence joins TRBV28 and TRBJ2-5; D is unresolved. V gave up 2 bases and J gave up 0 bases, with 4 bases separating them. The CDR3 consists of 13 residues. CDR1 and CDR2 (germline): MDHEN, SYDVKM. In nucleotides, the CDR3 is TGTGCCAGCAGTTTACCGGACCAAGAGACCCAGTACTTC. Protein sequence: CASSLPDQETQYF. Complete variable domain (other parts from reference TRBV28 and TRBJ2-5): DVKVTQSSRYLVKRTGEKVFLECVQDMDHENMFWYRQDPGLGLRLIYFSYDVKMKEKGDIPEGYSVSREKKERFSLILESASTNQTSMYLCASSLPDQETQYFGPGTRLLVL.

The rearrangement links TRBV6-2 or TRBV6-3 to TRBJ2-3, with TRBD1 as a possible D gene (6 bases). In germline, CDR1 is MNHEY, CDR2 SVGEGT. With 6 bases removed from V and 2 bases from J, the gap between germline ends came to 15 bases. The CDR3 has 15 residues. The CDR3 spells CASSWTEIFTDTQYF. The CDR3, as DNA: TGTGCCAGCAGCTGGACAGAGATCTTCACAGATACGCAGTATTTT.

The chain links TRBV7-3 to TRBJ2-1; no clear D. V was pared by 0 bases and J by 2 bases, with 5 bases between. Looked up from germline, CDR1 is SGHTA and CDR2 is FQGTGA. The CDR3 has 14 amino acids. The CDR3 bases are TGTGCCAGCAGCTTAACGCCAACCTACAATGAGCAGTTCTTC. Its translation is CASSLTPTYNEQFF.

This clonotype was observed at least ten times. The genes are TRBV24-1 and TRBJ2-1; 7 positions match TRBD2. Germline V gene lookup returns CDR1 KGHDR and CDR2 SFDVKD. V dropped 2 bases and J dropped 6; count of bases not matched to a gene: 0. The CDR3 is 13 residues long. CDR3 residues: CATSDWTSNEQFF. DNA for the CDR3: TGTGCCACCAGTGATTGGACTAGCAATGAGCAGTTCTTC.